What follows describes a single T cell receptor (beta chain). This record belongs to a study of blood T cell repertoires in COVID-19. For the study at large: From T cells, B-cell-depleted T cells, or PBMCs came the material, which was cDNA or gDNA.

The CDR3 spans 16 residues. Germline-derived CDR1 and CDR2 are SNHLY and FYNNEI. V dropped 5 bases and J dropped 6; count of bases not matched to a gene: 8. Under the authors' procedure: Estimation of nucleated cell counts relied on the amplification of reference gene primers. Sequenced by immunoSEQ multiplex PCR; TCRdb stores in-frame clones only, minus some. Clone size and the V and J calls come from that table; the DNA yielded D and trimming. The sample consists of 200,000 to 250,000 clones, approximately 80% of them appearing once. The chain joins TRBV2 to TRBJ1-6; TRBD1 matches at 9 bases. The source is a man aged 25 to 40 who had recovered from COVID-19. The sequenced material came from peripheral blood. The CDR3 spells CASSIQGAPVNSPLHF. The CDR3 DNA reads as TGTGCCAGCAGTATACAGGGGGCGCCTGTTAATTCACCCCTCCACTTT.